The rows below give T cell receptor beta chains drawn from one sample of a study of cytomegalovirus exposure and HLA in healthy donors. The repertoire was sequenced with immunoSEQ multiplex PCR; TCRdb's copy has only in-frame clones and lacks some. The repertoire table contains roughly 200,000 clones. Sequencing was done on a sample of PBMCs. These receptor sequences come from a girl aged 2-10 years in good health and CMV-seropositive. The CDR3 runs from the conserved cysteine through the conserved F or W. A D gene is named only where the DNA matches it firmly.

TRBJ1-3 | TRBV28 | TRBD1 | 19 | TGTGCCAGCAGTTTGGAACCGGGACAGGTAGTTGCCCGGGGAAACACCATATATTTT | CASSLEPGQVVARGNTIYF
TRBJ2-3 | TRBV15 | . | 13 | TGTGCCACCAGCAGGGCTAGCACAGATACGCAGTATTTT | CATSRASTDTQYF
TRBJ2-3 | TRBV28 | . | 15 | TGTGCCAGCAGCCCCAGGCGGGACGTCACAGATACGCAGTATTTT | CASSPRRDVTDTQYF
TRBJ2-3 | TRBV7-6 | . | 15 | TGTGCCAGCAGCTTAGCAGTCTCCGGGAGTGATACGCAGTATTTT | CASSLAVSGSDTQYF
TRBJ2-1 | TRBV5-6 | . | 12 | TGTGCCAGCAGCTTGGTCCGAGATGAGCAGTTCTTC | CASSLVRDEQFF
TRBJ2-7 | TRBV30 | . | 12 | TGTGCCTGGAGCGGTGAATCCTACGAGCAGTACTTC | CAWSGESYEQYF
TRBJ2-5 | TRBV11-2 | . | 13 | TGTGCCAGCAGCCGAGATAGCGGAGAGACCCAGTACTTC | CASSRDSGETQYF
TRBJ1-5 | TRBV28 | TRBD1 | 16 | TGTGCCAGCACGGGACAGGGCGGCCTAAGCAATCAGCCCCAGCATTTT | CASTGQGGLSNQPQHF
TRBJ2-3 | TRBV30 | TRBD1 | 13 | TGTGTTATCGGACAGGGGATATGGGATACGCAGTATTTT | CVIGQGIWDTQYF
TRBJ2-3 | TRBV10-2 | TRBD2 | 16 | TGCGCCAGCAGTGATGTGGCTAGCGGGAGGGGGGATACGCAGTATTTT | CASSDVASGRGDTQYF
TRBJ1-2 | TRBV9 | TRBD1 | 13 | TGTGCCAGCAGCGCCGCACAGGGGATTAGCTACACCTTC | CASSAAQGISYTF
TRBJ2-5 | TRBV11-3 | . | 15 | TGTGCCAGCGCGCGAGCGGGCAGATACCAAGAGACCCAGTACTTC | CASARAGRYQETQYF
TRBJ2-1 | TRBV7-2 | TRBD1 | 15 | TGTGCCAGCAGCTTAATGACAGGGGGCTGGATAGGGCAGTTCTTC | CASSLMTGGWIGQFF
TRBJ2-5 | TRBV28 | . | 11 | TGTGCCAGCAGTAAACTAGAGACCCAGTACTTC | CASSKLETQYF
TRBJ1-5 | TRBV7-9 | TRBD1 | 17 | TGTGCCAGCAGCTCCGCCGACAGGGGGATAAGCAATCAGCCCCAGCATTTT | CASSSADRGISNQPQHF
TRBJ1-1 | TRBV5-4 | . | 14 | TGTGCCAGCAGTTCGCTCCAGGGGAGCACTGAAGCTTTCTTT | CASSSLQGSTEAFF
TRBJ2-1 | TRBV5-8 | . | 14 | TGTGCCAGCAGCTTGGAGACTTCGTACAATGAGCAGTTCTTC | CASSLETSYNEQFF
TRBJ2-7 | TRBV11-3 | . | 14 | TGTGCCAGCAGCTTAGGGCACCCGTCCTACGAGCAGTACTTC | CASSLGHPSYEQYF
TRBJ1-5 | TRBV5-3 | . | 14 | TGTGCCAGAAGCTTCCAAGGGAGATCTCGCCAGCAGCATTTT | CARSFQGRSRQQHF
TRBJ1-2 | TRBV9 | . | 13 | TGTGCCAGCAGCGTAGGTCCAACGGGGGGCTACACCTTC | CASSVGPTGGYTF
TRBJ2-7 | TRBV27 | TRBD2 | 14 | TGTGCCAGCACCTCAAGCGGGGGTCCCTACGAGCAGTACTTC | CASTSSGGPYEQYF
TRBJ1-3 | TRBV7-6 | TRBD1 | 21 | TGTGCCAGCAGCTTTGACTCCGGGACAGGAGTTAGTTTGGGCTCTGGAAACACCATATATTTT | CASSFDSGTGVSLGSGNTIYF
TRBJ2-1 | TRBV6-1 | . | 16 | TGTGCCAGCAGTGGGCTGAGGACTTCCTCCTACAATGAGCAGTTCTTC | CASSGLRTSSYNEQFF
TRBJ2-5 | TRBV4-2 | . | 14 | TGTGCCAGCAGCCAAAATGTAAACCAAGAGACCCAGTACTTC | CASSQNVNQETQYF
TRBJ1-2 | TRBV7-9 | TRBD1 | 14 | TGTGCCAGCAGCTTAGCCGGGACAGCCTATGGCTACACCTTC | CASSLAGTAYGYTF
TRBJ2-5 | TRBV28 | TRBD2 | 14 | TGTGCCAGCAGTTCAAGGCTGGGGGGGGAGACCCAGTACTTC | CASSSRLGGETQYF
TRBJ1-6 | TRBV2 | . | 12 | TGTGCCAGCAGTGAAGCGCCAGGGCCCCTCCACTTT | CASSEAPGPLHF
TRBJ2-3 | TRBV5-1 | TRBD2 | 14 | TGCGCCAGCAGCCGGGACTATTTCACAGATACGCAGTATTTT | CASSRDYFTDTQYF
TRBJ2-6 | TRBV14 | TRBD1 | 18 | TGTGCCAGCAGCCAGGAAGACAGGGGCCTCTCTGGGGCCAACGTCCTGACTTTC | CASSQEDRGLSGANVLTF
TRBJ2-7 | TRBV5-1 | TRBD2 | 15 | TGCGCCAGCAGCTTGGGTGCGGGAGGCCCCTACGAGCAGTACTTC | CASSLGAGGPYEQYF
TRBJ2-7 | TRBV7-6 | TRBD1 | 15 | TGTGCCAGCAGCCCCTGGACAGGGAACCCCTACGAGCAGTACTTC | CASSPWTGNPYEQYF